The clone carrying this TCR beta chain has more than one count but fewer than ten. The antigen is undetermined. The data were taken from a study of T cells after yellow fever vaccination. Per the germline V gene, CDR1 is MGHDK and CDR2 is SYGVNS. With 2 bases removed from V and 6 bases from J, the gap between germline ends came to 10 bases. The CDR3 covers 13 residues. Study results and caveats: On re-exposure, the response was weaker but peaked faster, at day 5 versus 15. Most clones from primary vaccination were detected again post-booster (roughly 96% CD4, 70% to 90% CD8).

MiXCR, run by TCRdb on the 5' RACE reads, gives a single entry per CDR3 protein. This table holds approximately 130,000 distinct CDR3 sequences, approximately 16% found once. V gene TRBV25-1 combines with J gene TRBJ1-1; D is perhaps TRBD1 (6 bases). The TCR sequence derives from a man in his late teens or twenties who received the YFV17D yellow fever vaccine. Source: CD8+ T cells sorted from PBMCs, taken 5 days after the yellow fever booster vaccination. The CDR3 sequence is CASSEAGGAEAFF. CDR3 bases: TGTGCCAGCAGTGAAGCGGGGGGCGCTGAAGCTTTCTTT.